This T cell receptor (beta chain) emerged from a study of OX40 agonist ivuxolimab in advanced cancers. Study-level information: Mean age 60 years, range 23 to 79; roughly 82% male.

Assay used: immunoSEQ multiplex PCR; TCRdb lists only in-frame clones, some missing. The table lists 50,000 to 60,000 clones, approximately 80% of them singletons, with under 6% in the top ten. The germline CDR1 and CDR2 sequences are MDHEN and SYDVKM. The CDR3 runs to 13 residues. The V end was cut by 5 bases, the J end by 1 base, with 6 bases between. Sample share makes this clone medium-sized. The chain recombines TRBV28 with TRBJ1-3; D gene ambiguous. The TCR sequence derives from an adult with an advanced solid tumor such as melanoma, head and neck, liver or kidney cancer. Sequenced here: CD4+ or CD8+ T cells sorted from blood, sampled in a trial of the OX40 agonist ivuxolimab. CDR3: CASSRLSGNTIYF. CDR3 nucleotide sequence: TGTGCCAGCAGTCGACTATCTGGAAACACCATATATTTT.